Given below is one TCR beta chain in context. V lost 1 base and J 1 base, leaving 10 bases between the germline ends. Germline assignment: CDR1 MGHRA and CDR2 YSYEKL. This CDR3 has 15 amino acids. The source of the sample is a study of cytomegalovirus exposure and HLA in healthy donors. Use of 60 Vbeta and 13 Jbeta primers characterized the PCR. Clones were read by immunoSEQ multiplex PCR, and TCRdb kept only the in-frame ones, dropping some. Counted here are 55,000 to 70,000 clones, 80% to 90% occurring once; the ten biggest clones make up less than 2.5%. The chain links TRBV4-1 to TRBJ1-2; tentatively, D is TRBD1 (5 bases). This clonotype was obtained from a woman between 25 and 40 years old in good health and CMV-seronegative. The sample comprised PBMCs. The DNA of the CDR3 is TGCGCCAGCAGCCAAGGACAGCCTATTAACTATGGCTACACCTTC. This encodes CASSQGQPINYGYTF.